Listed below are T cell receptor beta chains from one sample, sequenced in a study of T-cell reconstitution after alpha-beta-depleted transplantation in children. TCRdb processed the PCR reads anew with MiXCR; each CDR3 protein has one entry. The sample lists about 460,000 distinct CDR3 sequences; 11% were seen once. The material was PBMCs, mostly from graft donor cells, obtained 180 days after TCRalphabeta/CD19-depleted stem cell transplant. All receptors derive from a female patient aged 2-10 years who had a stem cell transplant for aplastic anemia, so the T cells may come from the graft donor. Both conserved end residues are part of each CDR3. A D gene is named only where the DNA matches it firmly. Expanded clones are given a class, and other clones once, few, many or no size at all.

cdr3_aa cdr3_nt d_call j_call v_call clone_size cdr3_length
CASSYLGGPGLAGGLTYEQYF TGTGCCAGCAGTTACTTGGGGGGCCCGGGACTAGCGGGAGGGTTGACCTACGAGCAGTACTTC TRBD2 TRBJ2-7 TRBV6-2/TRBV6-3 few 21
CAIHNQEAGELFF TGTGCCATCCACAACCAGGAAGCCGGGGAGCTGTTTTTT NA TRBJ2-2 TRBV10-3 NA 13
CASSQVFLAGADEQFF TGCGCCAGCAGCCAAGTCTTCCTAGCGGGAGCTGATGAGCAGTTCTTC TRBD2 TRBJ2-1 TRBV4-1 once 16
CASSSRLAPQETHYF TGTGCCAGCAGCTCAAGACTAGCCCCTCAAGAGACCCACTACTTC TRBD2 TRBJ2-5 TRBV4-2 NA 15
CASGAKYEQYF TGTGCCTCAGGGGCCAAATACGAGCAGTACTTC NA TRBJ2-7 TRBV28 NA 11
CASSQVDRKSYGYTF TGCGCCAGCAGCCAAGTCGACAGGAAATCCTATGGCTACACCTTC NA TRBJ1-2 TRBV4-1 NA 15
CASSDRTDTQYF TGTGCCAGCAGCGACCGCACAGATACGCAGTATTTT NA TRBJ2-3 TRBV7-2 NA 12
CASSQERQTDEAFF TGTGCCAGCAGCCAAGAGCGGCAGACCGATGAAGCTTTCTTT NA TRBJ1-1 TRBV3-1 few 14
CASSLTSGSVQETQYF TGTGCCAGCAGTTTAACGAGCGGGAGTGTTCAAGAGACCCAGTACTTC TRBD2 TRBJ2-5 TRBV27 NA 16
CASSTKYRGRKYGYTF TGCGCCAGCAGCACGAAATACAGGGGGCGCAAATATGGCTACACCTTC TRBD1 TRBJ1-2 TRBV5-1 NA 16
CSVARRHNEQFF TGCAGCGTTGCTCGGCGCCACAATGAGCAGTTCTTC NA TRBJ2-1 TRBV29-1 many 12
CASSLQSGGSYNEQFF TGTGCCAGCAGCTTACAATCAGGGGGCTCCTACAATGAGCAGTTCTTC TRBD1 TRBJ2-1 TRBV7-2 NA 16
CASTQTGPTYEQYF TGTGCCAGCACCCAGACAGGACCGACCTACGAGCAGTACTTC NA TRBJ2-7 TRBV28 few 14
CSVFGAGGGEQYF TGCAGCGTTTTCGGTGCCGGCGGGGGCGAGCAGTACTTC TRBD2 TRBJ2-7 TRBV29-1 few 13
CSALDIGRGGRYEQYF TGCAGCGCCCTTGACATAGGGCGGGGGGGCCGCTACGAGCAGTACTTC TRBD2 TRBJ2-7 TRBV29-1 NA 16
CASSNGSVAGVYGYTF TGTGCCAGCAGTAACGGTAGCGTGGCAGGAGTCTATGGCTACACCTTC NA TRBJ1-2 TRBV6-5 NA 16
CASSSAGQETQYF TGTGCCAGCAGTTCCGCGGGTCAAGAGACCCAGTACTTC NA TRBJ2-5 TRBV28 many 13
CASSSPPPGQGRNTIYF TGTGCCAGTAGTAGCCCCCCCCCCGGACAGGGGAGAAACACCATATATTTT TRBD1 TRBJ1-3 TRBV19 NA 17
CASSIVWNTEAFF TGTGCCAGTAGTATAGTTTGGAACACTGAAGCTTTCTTT NA TRBJ1-1 TRBV19 few 13
CASSLSWETQYF TGTGCCAGCTCTCTTTCTTGGGAGACCCAGTACTTC NA TRBJ2-5 TRBV18 many 12
CASSPRLAEQYF TGTGCCAGCAGCCCTAGACTAGCGGAGCAGTACTTC TRBD2 TRBJ2-7 TRBV6-5 few 12
CASSLTPDPGTDTQYF TGTGCCAGCAGCCTAACTCCAGATCCTGGCACAGATACGCAGTATTTT NA TRBJ2-3 TRBV11-2 few 16
CASSFDPSGGPPGEQYF TGTGCCAGCAGCTTTGACCCTAGCGGGGGCCCCCCTGGCGAGCAGTACTTC TRBD2 TRBJ2-7 TRBV7-8 few 17
CASSFPDRASSPLHF TGTGCCAGCAGTTTCCCGGACAGGGCTTCTTCACCCCTCCACTTT TRBD1 TRBJ1-6 TRBV28 many 15
CASSSPLDLNTEAFF TGTGCCAGCAGTTCCCCCCTGGACCTCAACACTGAAGCTTTCTTT NA TRBJ1-1 TRBV12-3/TRBV12-4 few 15
CASSLDSTNYGYTF TGCGCCAGCAGCCTGGACAGTACTAACTATGGCTACACCTTC NA TRBJ1-2 TRBV5-1 NA 14
CSVARGPQETQYF TGCAGCGTGGCTCGGGGCCCTCAAGAGACCCAGTACTTC NA TRBJ2-5 TRBV29-1 NA 13
CASRNPQGAGGYTF TGTGCCAGCAGGAACCCTCAGGGGGCCGGTGGCTACACCTTC TRBD1 TRBJ1-2 TRBV28 few 14
CASSDSLYEDYSYNEQFF TGTGCCAGCAGTGACAGCCTTTATGAGGACTACTCCTACAATGAGCAGTTCTTC NA TRBJ2-1 TRBV9 few 18
CSATGRKSYEQYF TGCAGTGCTACGGGCAGGAAATCCTACGAGCAGTACTTC NA TRBJ2-7 TRBV20-1 NA 13
CASIGAGRYEQYF TGTGCCAGCATCGGGGCGGGGCGATACGAGCAGTACTTC NA TRBJ2-7 TRBV7-2 NA 13
CASKGYYTGELFF TGTGCCAGCAAAGGGTATTACACCGGGGAGCTGTTTTTT NA TRBJ2-2 TRBV28 NA 13
CASTLLLAGGLADTQYF TGTGCCAGCACCTTGCTACTAGCGGGAGGGTTAGCAGATACGCAGTATTTT TRBD2 TRBJ2-3 TRBV28 NA 17
CASSPEISGNTIYF TGTGCCAGCAGCCCGGAGATCTCTGGAAACACCATATATTTT NA TRBJ1-3 TRBV7-9 few 14
CASSLRWRTNTGELFF TGCGCCAGCAGCCTCCGCTGGAGAACGAACACCGGGGAGCTGTTTTTT NA TRBJ2-2 TRBV4-3 NA 16
CASSRDSSGANVLTF TGCGCCAGCAGCCGGGACAGCTCTGGGGCCAACGTCCTGACTTTC TRBD1 TRBJ2-6 TRBV4-3 few 15